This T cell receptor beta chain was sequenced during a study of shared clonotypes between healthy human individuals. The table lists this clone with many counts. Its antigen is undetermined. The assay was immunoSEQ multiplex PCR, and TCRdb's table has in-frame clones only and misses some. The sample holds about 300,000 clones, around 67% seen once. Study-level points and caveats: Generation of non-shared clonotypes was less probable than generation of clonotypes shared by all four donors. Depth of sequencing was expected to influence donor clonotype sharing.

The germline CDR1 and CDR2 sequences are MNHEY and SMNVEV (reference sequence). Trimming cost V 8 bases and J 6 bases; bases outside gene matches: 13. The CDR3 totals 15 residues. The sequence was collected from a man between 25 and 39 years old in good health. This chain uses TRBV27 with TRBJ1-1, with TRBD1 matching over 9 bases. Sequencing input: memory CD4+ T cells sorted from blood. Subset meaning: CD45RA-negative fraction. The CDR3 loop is CASRKLGDRVAEAFF. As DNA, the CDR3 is TGTGCCAGCCGTAAACTTGGGGACAGGGTCGCTGAAGCTTTCTTT.